This TCR beta chain was identified in a study of blood T cells in healthy people across ages. Whole-study findings and limits: Diversity figures based on one million T cells were deemed too low.

Trimming took off 8 bases at V and 4 bases at J, with 11 bases between the two ends. The V gene's germline CDR1 is MNHEY and CDR2 SVGEGT. The CDR3 is 12 amino acids. The authors ran a second PCR of about 7 to 12 cycles using a sample-barcoded 5' primer and a J-beta primer mix. TCRdb recomputed calls from the 5' RACE reads with MiXCR, one row per CDR3 protein. The table shows about 670,000 distinct CDR3 sequences, with approximately 40% occurring only once. Turning to this clonotype: Its matching antigen is unknown.

Sequencing was carried out using blood. The chain combines TRBV6-2 or TRBV6-3 with TRBJ1-2, with a weak D call TRBD1 (6 bases). The receptor's source is a man older than 75 in good health. CDR3 protein: CASGGPGYGYTF. The CDR3 DNA reads as TGTGCCAGCGGGGGCCCCGGCTATGGCTACACCTTC.